This TCR beta chain was profiled in a study of cytomegalovirus exposure and HLA in healthy donors (dated by TCRdb to the late 2010s). With respect to the entire study: An earlier analysis of approximately 640 of the donors reported 250 to 350 Gb of sequence data and around 120 million unique TCR beta sequences from about 179 million T cells. Four or five DR-DQ haplotypes were treated as single units for association and clustering because of strong linkage in the cohort. A later genetic analysis used genome-wide SNP genotypes for about 60% of the roughly 700 donors, treating that subset as a discovery cohort. The study was designed to test whether signatures of past pathogen exposure could be identified by cataloging public T cell receptors. About 280 gigabases of sequencing data and around 88 million unique TCR sequences made up an early release that covered several hundred HLA-typed donors. Rather than using new phenotypic data, the later analysis identified candidate immune exposures from TCR beta sequences and from how often those sequences occurred across donors. Among about 390 genotyped donors of the cohort, an average of around 240,000 unique TCR beta nucleotide sequences were sequenced per donor, roughly 20% of them non-productive. Along with the approximately 670-subject first cohort, a separate validation cohort of over 90 different subjects was used. The study used immunosequencing to profile the T cell repertoires of 666 subjects and linked those repertoires to cytomegalovirus serostatus. The number of typed donors differed by locus: roughly 629-630 for A, B, C, DRB1 and DQB1; about 520 for DQA1; roughly 600 for DPA1; and roughly 450 for DPB1. To study patterns of TCR occurrence, a later analysis re-analyzed previously published TCR beta repertoires from 666 donors and added high-resolution HLA genotyping. Alongside the repertoire data, information on donor age, sex, ethnicity and CMV serostatus was compiled. Every discovery cohort repertoire had been produced on one sequencing platform. To predict cytomegalovirus infection status, the study combined high-throughput TCR immunosequencing, statistical association of individual TCRs with disease status, and machine learning. To decide whether each TCR beta V gene segment behaved as functional or pseudogenic, an earlier analysis of some 600 of the donors relied on high-throughput TCR beta sequencing. HLA typing included class I and class II loci at four-digit resolution. The genetic ancestry cluster associated with self-reported Caucasian donors included approximately 85% of the 398 genotyped donors.

In regard to this clone: Its antigen is still unknown.

The paper's findings and limits, for the study overall: Because counts were too low, around 17 rarely observed V segments, including chromosome 9 orphons, were left out of the earlier analysis of 587 of the donors. Because HLA typing was unavailable for some donors at each locus, only the typed subset was used in association tests. Only TCR beta chains were sequenced in this cohort, and the absence of alpha or paired-chain data limited detectable features. The authors suggested that the approach could potentially be generalized to other disease states and immunological phenotypes. The classifier was reported to diagnose cytomegalovirus status with high specificity and sensitivity in both the original cohort and the validation cohort. In a later analysis, 16,951 TCR beta sequences were associated with specific HLA alleles at a false discovery rate of 0.05. Broadly in line with IMGT annotations, most TCR beta V segments showed up in productive rearrangements about 90% or about 30% of the time in an earlier analysis of several hundred of the donors. Roughly uniform sequencing depth across donors was assumed in presence/absence analyses, although this assumption may not hold. According to a later genetic analysis, donors in an Asian-associated ancestry cluster had fewer N-insertions in productive TCRs than the approximately 650-donor mean. Assigning TCR associations to individual alleles was difficult when HLA alleles, especially DR and DQ, strongly co-occurred. Because the 87-base-pair reads could not distinguish some IMGT-functional V segments, including TRBV6-2 and TRBV6-3, those segments were excluded. Three of the identified cytomegalovirus-associated TCR beta chains were confirmed in vitro to be specific for cytomegalovirus antigens. In a later analysis, several top co-occurrence clusters were reported to appear linked to parvovirus B19, influenza, CMV and Epstein-Barr virus. A cluster of highly shared sequence variants was judged likely to represent a technical artifact of the sequencing pipeline. In a later analysis, TCR association rates were found to vary across HLA loci, with the most associated TCRs seen for DRB1 alleles and the fewest for HLA-C alleles. A further reported finding was that TCR beta sequences accurately predicted the HLA-A and HLA-B alleles for most subjects in the first cohort. A later genetic analysis associated a missense DCLRE1C variant with V-gene and J-gene trimming of TCR beta chains, and an independent cohort replicated the association. CMV serostatus was the only immune exposure information available for the cohort. Correlated functional status among segregating V segments might reflect linkage disequilibrium, but an unknown experimental factor could not be ruled out. Across donors, most TCR sequences were observed very rarely, whereas some public TCRs were present in many individuals. In a later analysis, most CMV-associated TCR beta chains were found to appear HLA-restricted, with HLA associations seemingly driven largely by CMV exposure. In the study, about 150 TCR beta chains were listed as associated with cytomegalovirus. In a later analysis, HLA-associated TCR beta chains showed more clonal expansion and lower generation probabilities than non-associated chains that were equally common.

From V the trimming removes 10 bases and from J it removes 3 bases, while the gene matches leave 11 bases of the junction unaccounted for. The CDR3 spans 16 residues, from the cysteine through the phenylalanine. The CDR3 DNA has 48 bases and is translated from base 1. The germline V gene specifies WSHSY as CDR1 and SAAADI as CDR2. The method behind the library was the immunoSEQ multiplex PCR assay. For the multiplex PCR, a mixture combining 60 forward primers for TCR Vbeta segments and 13 reverse primers for TCR Jbeta segments was used. A multiplex PCR assay on genomic DNA amplified the CDR3 region of rearranged TCR beta genes. On the Illumina HiSeq System, the amplified TCR beta libraries were sequenced as 87-base-pair reads. The authors' analysis ran thus. Across the 500 to 850 repertoires, a later analysis counted some 80 million unique TCR beta chains, about 10 million of which were shared by at least two donors. Raw reads were error-corrected and collapsed into unique sequences by a nearest-neighbor algorithm in which closely related sequences were merged to remove PCR and sequencing errors. Alignment of CDR3 sequences to IMGT reference sequences was used to assign V, D and J gene segments. For a sequence to be retained, a match of at least six nucleotides was required to both a V gene segment and a J gene segment. Rearrangements were classified as productive when the CDR3 lacked stop codons and remained in frame with V and J, and all other rearrangements were classified as non-productive. CDR3 was defined according to IMGT convention as the region running from the second conserved V-encoded cysteine to the conserved J-encoded phenylalanine. The earlier analysis of 500 to 600 of the donors excluded sequences that lacked an unambiguous match to a single V gene segment. An earlier analysis of a few hundred of the donors called V segments functional above 56.7% productive rearrangements and segregating when the between-donor standard deviation exceeded 5%. A statistical classification framework was built to diagnose cytomegalovirus status from the catalog of TCR beta chain sequences. In a later analysis, TCR nucleotide sequences were compared against IMGT/GENE-DB human TR gene sequences so that V and J genes could be assigned. A later analysis assigned CDR3 sequences and most-parsimonious VDJ recombination scenarios with the TCRdist pipeline. A later analysis defined each TCR beta chain by its CDR3 amino acid sequence plus V-gene family, and excluded reads lacking a unique V-gene family. As a way to deal with suspected cross-contamination and a sequencing artifact, a later analysis dropped nearly 600 nucleotide sequences that were highly shared and had low generation probability. For each public chain, a later analysis derived a clonal expansion index from normalized ranks of inferred template counts within each repertoire. Generation probabilities in a later analysis came from a VDJ recombination model fitted to out-of-frame rearrangements, and those results were checked against IGoR. A later analysis scored TCR-TCR, TCR-HLA and TCR-CMV co-occurrence with hypergeometric tests, applying a repertoire-size bias correction to TCR pairs. In a later analysis, false discovery rates were estimated by permuting HLA or CMV assignments 20 times. In a later analysis, co-occurring TCRs were grouped using DBSCAN, and TCRdist sequence similarity was added for clustering within HLA-allele-positive subsets. Repertoires with fewer than 30,000 or more than 120,000 public chains were left out of co-occurrence clustering, as were five repertoires with anomalous nucleotide sharing. TCRdb's version of the immuneACCESS table is confined to in-frame rearrangements and falls short of the full clone set. An unresolved V gene accounts for under half of the shortfall where checked; the remainder is of unknown origin. The D gene and trimming were derived from the DNA, and the V and J assignments and clone size from that table. This specimen's table enumerates some 130,000 clones. The top ten hold roughly 1.7% of the sample.

In total, over 600 healthy bone marrow donors made up the cohort. At the time of sampling, all cohort members were nominally healthy, though unrecorded immune exposures were likely present. The donor was CMV seropositive and was included in the group of around 300 seropositive cohort members. A peripheral blood sample was collected from each donor, and TCR beta sequencing was performed on peripheral blood mononuclear cells. Genomic DNA extraction from the blood cell samples was performed with the Qiagen DNeasy Blood Extraction Kit. The sequenced sample was PBMCs. Recombination connected TRBV10-2 to TRBJ2-1; 11 of the junction bases match TRBD2. The clonotype originates from a woman aged 35 to 49 in good health and CMV-seropositive. The CDR3 region reads CAIPGLAEIFYNEQFF. Read as DNA, the sequence is TGCGCCATCCCGGGACTAGCGGAGATTTTCTACAATGAGCAGTTCTTC.